This is a list of T cell receptor beta chains from one sample in a study of cytomegalovirus exposure and HLA in healthy donors. The method was immunoSEQ multiplex PCR; TCRdb's version includes in-frame clones alone and lacks a portion of them. The table lists approximately 180,000 clones, approximately 80% of them singletons. The sample comprised PBMCs. Every receptor here comes from a young woman in good health and CMV-seropositive. Both conserved end residues are part of each CDR3. A D gene is named only where the DNA matches it firmly. Size is omitted from some rows. Given values are once, few, many or a class for expanded clones.

TRBV6-5	medium-sized	NA	TRBJ2-7	CASSPGLFGEQYF	TGTGCCAGCAGCCCTGGACTCTTCGGGGAGCAGTACTTC
TRBV4-1	many	TRBD1	TRBJ2-2	CASSQDTGDGGELFF	TGCGCCAGCAGCCAAGACACAGGGGATGGCGGGGAGCTGTTTTTT
TRBV9	few	TRBD1	TRBJ1-2	CASSGRTGDRYGYTF	TGTGCCAGCAGCGGACGGACAGGGGATCGCTATGGCTACACCTTC
TRBV5-4	NA	NA	TRBJ2-7	CASSPGTLAYEQYF	TGTGCCAGCAGCCCGGGGACTTTAGCCTACGAGCAGTACTTC
TRBV2	NA	NA	TRBJ1-4	CASGPGTLRGNEKLFF	TGTGCCAGCGGACCCGGGACACTAAGGGGGAATGAAAAACTGTTTTTT
TRBV9	NA	NA	TRBJ1-5	CASSVGPIGNQPQHF	TGTGCCAGCAGCGTAGGTCCCATTGGCAATCAGCCCCAGCATTTT
TRBV5-1	NA	TRBD1	TRBJ1-1	CASSWQGARTEAFF	TGCGCCAGCAGCTGGCAGGGGGCACGAACTGAAGCTTTCTTT
TRBV4-2	NA	TRBD2	TRBJ2-5	CASSQALAGGGPQETQYF	TGTGCCAGCAGCCAAGCTCTAGCGGGGGGAGGTCCCCAAGAGACCCAGTACTTC
TRBV5-1	NA	NA	TRBJ2-1	CASKLGGGMDNEQFF	TGCGCCAGCAAATTGGGAGGGGGGATGGACAATGAGCAGTTCTTC
TRBV29-1	NA	NA	TRBJ1-2	CSVEDGGLIYGYTF	TGCAGCGTTGAAGACGGAGGGCTTATCTATGGCTACACCTTC
TRBV7-2	NA	TRBD2	TRBJ2-3	CASSFPGRGGPDTQYF	TGTGCCAGCAGCTTCCCTGGGCGGGGGGGCCCAGATACGCAGTATTTT
TRBV11-2	NA	NA	TRBJ1-2	CASSSLTGRDFTNYGYTF	TGTGCCAGCAGCTCGCTCACGGGCAGGGACTTTACTAACTATGGCTACACCTTC
TRBV6-1	NA	NA	TRBJ1-5	CASSEGGDSNQPQHF	TGTGCCAGCAGTGAAGGGGGCGATAGCAATCAGCCCCAGCATTTT
TRBV5-5	NA	TRBD1	TRBJ2-1	CASEFLWPSQGDEQFF	TGTGCCAGCGAATTCCTTTGGCCATCTCAGGGGGATGAGCAGTTCTTC
TRBV2	NA	NA	TRBJ2-7	CASKGDTGPHEQYF	TGTGCCAGCAAAGGGGACACCGGCCCCCACGAGCAGTACTTC
TRBV18	NA	TRBD2	TRBJ2-3	CASYLSGGRTDTQYF	TGTGCCAGCTACCTGAGCGGGGGGCGCACAGATACGCAGTATTTT
TRBV28	NA	TRBD1	TRBJ1-2	CASSASRDRVADYGYTF	TGTGCCAGCAGTGCGTCCCGGGACAGGGTCGCTGACTATGGCTACACCTTC
TRBV11-2	NA	TRBD1	TRBJ1-5	CASSLDRDFQPQHF	TGTGCCAGCAGCTTGGACAGGGATTTCCAGCCCCAGCATTTT
TRBV6-6	few	NA	TRBJ2-6	CASSYPSGANVLTF	TGTGCCAGCAGTTACCCCAGTGGGGCCAACGTCCTGACTTTC
TRBV20-1	NA	NA	TRBJ1-2	CSARDYGYTF	TGCAGTGCTCGCGACTATGGCTACACCTTC
TRBV4-1	NA	NA	TRBJ2-1	CASSQDGRGNSYNEQFF	TGCGCCAGCAGCCAAGATGGGAGGGGGAACTCCTACAATGAGCAGTTCTTC
TRBV7-2	NA	NA	TRBJ1-5	CASRQSGDSNQPQHF	TGTGCCAGCAGGCAATCCGGGGATAGCAATCAGCCCCAGCATTTT
TRBV27	once	TRBD1	TRBJ2-6	CASSLTGQGLRGANGLTF	TGTGCCAGCAGTTTAACGGGACAGGGTCTTCGTGGGGCCAACGGCCTGACTTTC
TRBV5-1	NA	NA	TRBJ1-1	CASSLESNRVVGTEAFF	TGCGCCAGCAGCTTGGAATCTAACAGGGTCGTTGGCACTGAAGCTTTCTTT
TRBV6-1	NA	TRBD1	TRBJ1-5	CASKDRVSQPQHF	TGTGCCAGCAAGGACAGGGTCAGTCAGCCCCAGCATTTT
TRBV11-2	once	NA	TRBJ1-2	CASSLDQGDPYGYTF	TGTGCCAGCAGCTTAGATCAAGGGGATCCGTATGGCTACACCTTC
TRBV7-8	NA	NA	TRBJ1-1	CASRNRDTEAFF	TGTGCCAGCAGGAACAGGGACACTGAAGCTTTCTTT
TRBV28	NA	NA	TRBJ1-5	CASSLIETGPQHF	TGTGCCAGCAGTTTAATCGAGACTGGACCCCAGCATTTT
TRBV30	NA	NA	TRBJ1-4	CAWSDMFGGRTNEKLFF	TGTGCCTGGAGCGACATGTTTGGGGGCAGAACTAATGAAAAACTGTTTTTT
TRBV19	few	NA	TRBJ2-3	CASRETRFFDTQYF	TGTGCCAGTAGGGAGACTAGATTTTTCGATACGCAGTATTTT